These 16 T cell receptor beta chains originate from one sample sequenced in a study of shared clonotypes between healthy human individuals (dated by TCRdb to about 2020). Libraries were prepared through the immunoSEQ multiplex PCR assay. TCRdb stores this immuneACCESS table with in-frame sequences only. Part of the clones is absent; in the studies checked, under half of the shortfall reflects unresolved V genes, and no reason is known for the rest. The sample yields 2 million to 3 million clones; just over 90% were counted once. About 0.13% of the sample is in the top ten clones. Sequencing was performed on naive CD4+ T cells sorted from blood. The sample's cell subset or site label, in plain terms: CD45RA+ positively selected. All receptors come from a man aged 18 to 29 in good health.

This clone was seen just once. V gene TRBV19 combines with J gene TRBJ2-3; tentatively, D is TRBD1 (6 bases). V lost 7 bases and J lost 1, with 12 bases in between. CDR3 size: 14 residues. The V gene's germline CDR1 is LNHDA and CDR2 SQIVND (reference sequence). The CDR3 sequence: CASNQGWGTDTQYF. CDR3 in DNA: TGTGCCAGTAACCAGGGGTGGGGCACAGATACGCAGTATTTT. Full variable domain (missing parts from reference TRBV19 and TRBJ2-3): DGGITQSPKYLFRKEGQNVTLSCEQNLNHDAMYWYRQDPGQGLRLIYYSQIVNDFQKGDIAEGYSVSREKKESFPLTVTSAQKNPTAFYLCASNQGWGTDTQYFGPGTRLTVL.

This clone is a singleton in its sample. CDR3 sequence (DNA): TGCGCCAGCGGCACAGGGGGCTCAGGCCAAGAGACCCAGTACTTC. Translation gives CASGTGGSGQETQYF. The rearrangement joins TRBV5-1 to TRBJ2-5, with 9 bases identical to TRBD1. Germline V lookup: CDR1 SGHRS, CDR2 YFSETQ. The CDR3 contains 15 residues. V shed 7 bases, J shed 1 base, and the junction held 8 bases outside the gene matches.

A remark on this clone: Other nucleotide sequences in the sample specify the same CDR3. The chain carries TRBV18 and TRBJ1-5; D might be TRBD1 (6 bases). The CDR3 loop spans 14 amino acids. V dropped 4 bases and J dropped 1 base, with 8 bases sitting between them. Per germline, CDR1 KGHSH and CDR2 LQKENI. CDR3 sequence (DNA): TGTGCCAGCTCACGGGGGCCGAGCAATCAGCCCCAGCATTTT. It translates to CASSRGPSNQPQHF.

This clone occurred once. The chain carries TRBV18 and TRBJ2-7, with 7 bases lining up with TRBD2. Unmatched junction bases numbered 5, after V lost 4 bases and J lost 5 bases. The length of the CDR3 is 13 residues. Germline lookup yields CDR1 KGHSH and CDR2 LQKENI. The CDR3 DNA is TGTGCCAGCTCACGTTTTCGGGAGGACGAGCAGTACTTC. Translated, it gives CASSRFREDEQYF.

This chain uses TRBV2 with TRBJ2-7, with D unresolved. The CDR3 is made up of 13 amino acids. Germline V lookup: CDR1 SNHLY, CDR2 FYNNEI. V shed 0 bases and J shed 6 bases, with 9 bases lying between them. The CDR3 bases are TGTGCCAGCAGTGAAGCGCTTCACCCCGAGCAGTACTTC. This encodes CASSEALHPEQYF.

The rearrangement uses TRBV5-4 and TRBJ2-1; 15 bases fit TRBD2. CDR1 is SGHNT, CDR2 YYREEE, per germline (reference sequence). V lost 2 bases and J lost 9; bases outside the gene matches: 6. This CDR3 has 16 residues. Written as DNA, the CDR3 is TGTGCCAGCAGCTTACGGACTAGCGGGGGGGCAGGTGAGCAGTTCTTC. This gives the protein CASSLRTSGGAGEQFF.

This clone has only one observation. At the DNA level, this CDR3 is encoded by other sequences in the same sample as well. This chain joins TRBV2 and TRBJ2-7, with D perhaps matching TRBD2 (5 bases). The V and J ends lost 2 bases and 1 base respectively, with 9 bases between them. Germline V lookup: CDR1 SNHLY, CDR2 FYNNEI. This CDR3 is 14 amino acids long. Written as DNA, the CDR3 is TGTGCCAGCAGTGAAAGCGGCGGTTCCTACGAGCAGTACTTC. Translation gives CASSESGGSYEQYF.

This clone showed up just once. The chain recombines TRBV9 with TRBJ2-4; 7 nucleotides match TRBD2. V dropped 0 bases and J dropped 6; count of bases not matched to a gene: 6. Germline CDR1 and CDR2: SGDLS and YYNGEE. The CDR3 runs to 15 residues. The DNA for the CDR3 is TGTGCCAGCAGCGTAGAACCGGGGAGGGGAAACATTCAGTACTTC. This gives the protein CASSVEPGRGNIQYF.

The rearrangement links TRBV7-2 to TRBJ1-5; 7 bases agree with TRBD1. Germline CDR1 and CDR2: SGHTA and FQGNSA. The V and J ends lost 4 bases and 11 bases, in that order; junction bases with no gene match: 11. The CDR3 length is 14 residues. For the CDR3, the DNA is TGTGCCAGCAGCTGGTTCGTAGGGGGCGAAGCCCAGCATTTT. It encodes CASSWFVGGEAQHF.

CDR3 amino acids: CASSLLSAGGSPLHF. The CDR3 DNA sequence: TGTGCCAGCAGTTTATTATCAGCCGGGGGTTCACCCCTCCACTTT. The rearrangement links TRBV27 to TRBJ1-6; D may be TRBD1 (5 bases). V lost 1 base, J lost 9 bases, and 13 bases lay in between. CDR3 length equals 15 residues. Germline V lookup: CDR1 MNHEY, CDR2 SMNVEV (reference sequence).

This clone was seen a single time. The genes are TRBV7-9 and TRBJ2-6; D ambiguous. V was trimmed by 3 bases and J by 2 bases, leaving 5 bases between them. The CDR3 runs 14 residues. Per the germline V gene, CDR1 is SEHNR and CDR2 is FQNEAQ (reference sequence). This CDR3 reads CASSLTPGANVLTF. CDR3 bases: TGTGCCAGCAGCTTGACCCCTGGGGCCAACGTCCTGACTTTC.

The chain has TRBV28 and TRBJ1-4; D may be TRBD1 (5 bases). The CDR3 spans 13 residues. Per germline, CDR1 MDHEN and CDR2 SYDVKM. Trimming took 4 bases from V and 7 from J, leaving 10 bases between them. As DNA, the CDR3 is TGTGCCAGCAGTTCATCGGGGGTTGAAAAACTGTTTTTT. It is translated as CASSSSGVEKLFF.

The chain is built from TRBV7-9 and TRBJ2-5; no clear D. The CDR3 totals 14 residues. V lost 5 bases and J lost 6, with 16 bases in between. Germline lookup yields CDR1 SEHNR and CDR2 FQNEAQ (reference sequence). CDR3 residues: CASSPLLSVQTQYF. The CDR3 bases are TGTGCCAGCAGCCCCCTTCTTTCGGTCCAGACCCAGTACTTC.

The chain recombines TRBV30 with TRBJ1-2, with unresolved D. The germline CDR1 and CDR2 sequences are GTSNPN and SVGIG (reference sequence). The CDR3 has 11 amino acids. Trimming removed 2 bases at V and 13 bases at J, with 14 bases between. This CDR3 is CAWSLSQWSTF. In DNA, the CDR3 is TGTGCCTGGAGTCTATCTCAGTGGAGCACCTTC.

V gene TRBV9 combines with J gene TRBJ2-3, with D perhaps TRBD2 (7 bases). V dropped 0 bases and J dropped 2 bases, with 13 bases sitting between them. The CDR3 is 16 residues long. From germline, CDR1 is SGDLS and CDR2 YYNGEE. The CDR3 nucleotides are TGTGCCAGCAGCGTAGGGGCGGGGGCGTTCACAGATACGCAGTATTTT. Amino acid sequence: CASSVGAGAFTDTQYF.

Concerning this clone itself: The sample contains more than one DNA sequence encoding this CDR3. The chain is built from TRBV6-1 and TRBJ1-1; D not resolved. The CDR3 loop spans 12 amino acids. V was pared by 5 bases and J by 1 base, with 5 bases between. The V gene's germline CDR1 is MNHNS and CDR2 SASEGT. DNA of the CDR3: TGTGCCAGCAGTTTAGAGAACACTGAAGCTTTCTTT. Translating gives CASSLENTEAFF.